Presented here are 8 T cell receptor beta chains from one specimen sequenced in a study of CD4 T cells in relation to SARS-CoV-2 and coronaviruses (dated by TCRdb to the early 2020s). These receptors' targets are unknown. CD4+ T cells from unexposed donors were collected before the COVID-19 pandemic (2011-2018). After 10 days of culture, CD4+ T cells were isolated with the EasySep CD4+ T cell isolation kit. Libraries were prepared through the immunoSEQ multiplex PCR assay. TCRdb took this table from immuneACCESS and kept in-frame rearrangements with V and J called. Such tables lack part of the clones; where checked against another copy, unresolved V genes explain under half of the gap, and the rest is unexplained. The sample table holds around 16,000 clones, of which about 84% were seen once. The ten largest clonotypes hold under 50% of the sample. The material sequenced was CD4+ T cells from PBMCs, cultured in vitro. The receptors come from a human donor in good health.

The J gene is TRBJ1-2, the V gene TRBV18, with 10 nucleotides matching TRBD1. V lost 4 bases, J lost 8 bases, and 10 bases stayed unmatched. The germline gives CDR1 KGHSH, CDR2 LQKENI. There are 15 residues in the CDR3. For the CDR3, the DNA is TGTGCCAGCTCACGAACGGACAGGGGGAATGGGGGCTACACCTTC. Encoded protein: CASSRTDRGNGGYTF. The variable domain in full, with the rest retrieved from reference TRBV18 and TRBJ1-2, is NAGVMQNPRHLVRRRGQEARLRCSPMKGHSHVYWYRQLPEEGLKFMVYLQKENIIDESGMPKERFSAEFPKEGPSILRIQQVVRGDSAAYFCASSRTDRGNGGYTFGSGTRLTVV.

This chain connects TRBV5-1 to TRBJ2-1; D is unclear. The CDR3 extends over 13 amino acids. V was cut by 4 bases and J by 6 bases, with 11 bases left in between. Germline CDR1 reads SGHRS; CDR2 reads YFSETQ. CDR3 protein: CASSLPGANEQFF. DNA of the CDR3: TGCGCCAGCAGCCTCCCGGGCGCCAATGAGCAGTTCTTC.

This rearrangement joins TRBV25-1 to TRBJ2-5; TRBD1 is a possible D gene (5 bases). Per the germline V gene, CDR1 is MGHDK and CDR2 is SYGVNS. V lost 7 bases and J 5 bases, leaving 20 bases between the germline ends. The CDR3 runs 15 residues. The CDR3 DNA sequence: TGTGCCAGCACCCCGGTGTCAGGGATAGGGGAGACCCAGTACTTC. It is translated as CASTPVSGIGETQYF.

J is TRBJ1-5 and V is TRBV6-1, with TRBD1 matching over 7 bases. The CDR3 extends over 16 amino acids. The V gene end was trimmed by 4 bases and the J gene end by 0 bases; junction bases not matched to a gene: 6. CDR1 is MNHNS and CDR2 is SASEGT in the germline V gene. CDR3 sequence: CASSAGTANSNQPQHF. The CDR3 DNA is TGTGCCAGCAGTGCCGGGACAGCAAATAGCAATCAGCCCCAGCATTTT.

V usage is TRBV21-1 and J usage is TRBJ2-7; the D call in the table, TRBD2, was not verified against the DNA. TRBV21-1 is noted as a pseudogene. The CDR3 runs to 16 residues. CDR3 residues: CASSKVGERRLYEQYF. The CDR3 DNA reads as TGTGCCAGCAGCAAAGTTGGGGAGAGGAGGTTGTACGAGCAGTACTTC.

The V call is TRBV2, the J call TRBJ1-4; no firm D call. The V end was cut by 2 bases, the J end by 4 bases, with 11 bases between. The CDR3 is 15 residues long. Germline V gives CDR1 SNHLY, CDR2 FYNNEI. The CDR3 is CASSENPRNNEKLFF. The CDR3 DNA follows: TGTGCCAGCAGTGAAAACCCCAGGAATAATGAAAAACTGTTTTTT.

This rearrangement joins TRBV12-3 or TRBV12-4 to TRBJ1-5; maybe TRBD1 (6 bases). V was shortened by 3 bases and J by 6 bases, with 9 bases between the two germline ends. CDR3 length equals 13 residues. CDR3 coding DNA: TGTGCCAGCAGTTTTGGGGGGGCTCAGCCCCAGCATTTT. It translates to CASSFGGAQPQHF.

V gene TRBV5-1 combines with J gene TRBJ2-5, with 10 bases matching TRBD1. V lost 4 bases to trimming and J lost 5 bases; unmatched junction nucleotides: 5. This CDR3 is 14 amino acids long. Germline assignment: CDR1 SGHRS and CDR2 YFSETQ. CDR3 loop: CASSAGQGTETQYF. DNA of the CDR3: TGCGCCAGCAGCGCGGGACAGGGGACCGAGACCCAGTACTTC. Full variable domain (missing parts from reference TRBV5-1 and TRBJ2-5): KAGVTQTPRYLIKTRGQQVTLSCSPISGHRSVSWYQQTPGQGLQFLFEYFSETQRNKGNFPGRFSGRQFSNSRSEMNVSTLELGDSALYLCASSAGQGTETQYFGPGTRLLVL.